This T cell receptor (beta chain) was found in a study of CD8+ T cells in alopecia areata. V was shortened by 0 bases and J by 2 bases, with 14 bases between the two germline ends. CDR3 length equals 15 residues. CDR1 is SQVTM and CDR2 is ANQGSEA in the germline V gene. On this clone itself: The target antigen is unknown.

Treatment denoted: oral pan-JAK inhibitor, 5-10 mg twice daily. Sorted out of PBMCs were CD4+ T cells and CD8+ T cells. As the sequencing template, cDNA was produced by extracting RNA and reverse transcribing it. Profiled with immunoSEQ multiplex PCR; TCRdb holds only in-frame clones, not every one. The table records about 250,000 clones, around 64% of them present only once. Overall study findings and caveats: Clonality was higher in lesional than normal scalp, especially in alopecia totalis/universalis.

This chain uses TRBV29-1 with TRBJ2-7; D tentatively reads TRBD1 or TRBD2 (5 bases each). The TCR sequence derives from a human donor with alopecia areata. The sample was CD4+ T cells sorted from blood, taken around week 52, from a patient treated with tofacitinib. The CDR3 region has the DNA TGCAGCGTTGAAGATCTTCGGGACGGACCCTACGAGCAGTACTTC. Amino acid sequence: CSVEDLRDGPYEQYF.